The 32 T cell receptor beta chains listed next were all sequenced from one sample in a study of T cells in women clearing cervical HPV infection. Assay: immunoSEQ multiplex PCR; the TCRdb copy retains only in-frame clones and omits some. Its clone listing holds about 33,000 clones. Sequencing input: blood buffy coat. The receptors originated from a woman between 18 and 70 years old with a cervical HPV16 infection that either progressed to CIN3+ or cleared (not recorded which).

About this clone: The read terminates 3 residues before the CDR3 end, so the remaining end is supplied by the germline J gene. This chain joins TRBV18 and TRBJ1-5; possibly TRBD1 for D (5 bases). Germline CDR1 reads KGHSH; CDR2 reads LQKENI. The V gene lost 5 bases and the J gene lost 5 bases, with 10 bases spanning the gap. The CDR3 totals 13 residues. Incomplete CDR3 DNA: TGTGCCAGCTCATTGGACATCCATCAGCCC. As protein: CASSLDIHQP. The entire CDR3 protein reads CASSLDIHQPQHF.

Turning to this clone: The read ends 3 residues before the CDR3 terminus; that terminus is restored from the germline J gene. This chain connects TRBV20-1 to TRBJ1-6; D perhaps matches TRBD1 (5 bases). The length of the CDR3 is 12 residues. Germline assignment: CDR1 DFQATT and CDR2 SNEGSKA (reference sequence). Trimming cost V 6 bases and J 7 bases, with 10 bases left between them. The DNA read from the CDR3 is TGCAGTGCCTTCGCAGGGAATTCACCC. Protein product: CSAFAGNSP. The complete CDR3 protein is CSAFAGNSPLHF.

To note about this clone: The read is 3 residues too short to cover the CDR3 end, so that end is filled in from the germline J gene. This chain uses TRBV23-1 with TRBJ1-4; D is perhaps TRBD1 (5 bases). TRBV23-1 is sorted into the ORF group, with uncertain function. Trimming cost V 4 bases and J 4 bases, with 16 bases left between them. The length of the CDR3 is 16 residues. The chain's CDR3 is CASSPHRPTDNEKLFF. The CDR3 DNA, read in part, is TGCGCCAGCAGTCCCCATCGTCCGACAGATAATGAAAAA.

The sequenced CDR3 bases are TGTGCCAGCAGCTTGGTTTCTGACAGGGGCTACGAG. Its translation is CASSLVSDRGYE. The complete CDR3 reads CASSLVSDRGYEQYF. This chain joins TRBV5-4 and TRBJ2-7, with TRBD1 matching over 8 bases. The read terminates 3 residues before the CDR3 end, so the remaining end is supplied by the germline J gene. The ends lost 0 bases at V and 3 bases at J; junction bases unmatched: 5. The CDR3 has 15 residues. CDR1 is SGHNT and CDR2 is YYREEE in the germline V gene (reference sequence).

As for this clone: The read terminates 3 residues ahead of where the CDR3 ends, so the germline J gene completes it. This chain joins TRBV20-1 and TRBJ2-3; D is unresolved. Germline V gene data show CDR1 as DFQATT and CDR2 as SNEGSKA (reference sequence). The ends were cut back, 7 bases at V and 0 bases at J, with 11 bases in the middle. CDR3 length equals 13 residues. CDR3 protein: CSGARVSTDTQYF. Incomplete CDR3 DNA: TGCAGTGGTGCTAGAGTTAGCACAGATACG.

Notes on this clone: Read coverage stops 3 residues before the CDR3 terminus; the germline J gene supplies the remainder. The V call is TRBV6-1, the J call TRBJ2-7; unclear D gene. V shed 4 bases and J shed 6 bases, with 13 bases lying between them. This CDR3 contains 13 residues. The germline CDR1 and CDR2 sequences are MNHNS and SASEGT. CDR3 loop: CASSAHLGREQYF. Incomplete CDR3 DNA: TGTGCCAGCAGTGCTCATCTGGGCCGCGAG.

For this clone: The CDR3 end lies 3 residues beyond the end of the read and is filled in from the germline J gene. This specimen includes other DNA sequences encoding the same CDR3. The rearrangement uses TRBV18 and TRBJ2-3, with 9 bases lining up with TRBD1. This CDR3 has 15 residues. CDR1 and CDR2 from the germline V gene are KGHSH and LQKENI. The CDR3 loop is CASSPGQGIGKTQYF. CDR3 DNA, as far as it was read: TGTGCCAGCTCACCGGGACAGGGAATCGGAAAGACG. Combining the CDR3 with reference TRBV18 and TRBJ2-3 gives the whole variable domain NAGVMQNPRHLVRRRGQEARLRCSPMKGHSHVYWYRQLPEEGLKFMVYLQKENIIDESGMPKERFSAEFPKEGPSILRIQQVVRGDSAAYFCASSPGQGIGKTQYFGPGTRLTVL.

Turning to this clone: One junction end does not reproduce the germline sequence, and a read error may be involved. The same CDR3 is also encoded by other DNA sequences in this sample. CDR3 protein: CASSLQGGAGNTIYF. CDR3 DNA (partial): TGCGCCAGCAGCTTGCAAGGGGGAGCTGGAAACACG. V and J are TRBV5-1 and TRBJ1-3; TRBD1 might be the D (6 bases). Read coverage stops 3 residues before the CDR3 terminus; the germline J gene supplies the remainder. The germline V gene encodes CDR1 SGHRS and CDR2 YFSETQ. The CDR3 is 15 amino acids.

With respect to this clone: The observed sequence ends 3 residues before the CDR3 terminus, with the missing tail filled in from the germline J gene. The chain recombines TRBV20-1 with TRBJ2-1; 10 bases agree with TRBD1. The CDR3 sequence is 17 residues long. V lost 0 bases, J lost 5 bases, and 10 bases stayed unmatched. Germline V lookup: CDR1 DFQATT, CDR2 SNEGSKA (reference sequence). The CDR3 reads CSARERRQGAINNEQFF. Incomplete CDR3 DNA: TGCAGTGCTAGAGAACGTAGACAGGGGGCTATCAACAATGAG.

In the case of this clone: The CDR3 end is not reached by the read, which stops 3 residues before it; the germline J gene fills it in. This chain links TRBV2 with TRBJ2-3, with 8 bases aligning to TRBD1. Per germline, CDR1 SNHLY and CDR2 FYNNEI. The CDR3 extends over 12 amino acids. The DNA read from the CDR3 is TGTGCCAGCGACAGGGGAGTTCAGCCG. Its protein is CASDRGVQP. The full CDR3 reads CASDRGVQPQYF. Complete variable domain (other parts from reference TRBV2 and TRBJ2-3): EPEVTQTPSHQVTQMGQEVILRCVPISNHLYFYWYRQILGQKVEFLVSFYNNEISEKSEIFDDQFSVERPDGSNFTLKIRSTKLEDSAMYFCASDRGVQPQYFGPGTRLTVL.

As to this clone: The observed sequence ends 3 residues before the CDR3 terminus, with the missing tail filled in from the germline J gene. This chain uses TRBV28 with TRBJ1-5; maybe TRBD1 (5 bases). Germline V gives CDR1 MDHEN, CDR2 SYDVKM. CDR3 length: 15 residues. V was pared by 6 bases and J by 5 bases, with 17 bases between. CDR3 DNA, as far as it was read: TGTGCCAGCAGCTCCGACATTATAGGGGATCAGCCC. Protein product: CASSSDIIGDQP. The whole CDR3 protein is CASSSDIIGDQPQHF.

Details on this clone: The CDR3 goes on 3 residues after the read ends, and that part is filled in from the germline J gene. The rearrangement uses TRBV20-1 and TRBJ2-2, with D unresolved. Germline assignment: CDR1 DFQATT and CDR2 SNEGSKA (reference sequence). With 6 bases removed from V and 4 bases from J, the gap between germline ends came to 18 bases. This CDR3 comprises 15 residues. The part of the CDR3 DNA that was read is TGCAGTGCACCACCCTATTTTCCGGGCACCGGGGAG. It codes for CSAPPYFPGTGE. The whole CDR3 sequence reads CSAPPYFPGTGELFF.

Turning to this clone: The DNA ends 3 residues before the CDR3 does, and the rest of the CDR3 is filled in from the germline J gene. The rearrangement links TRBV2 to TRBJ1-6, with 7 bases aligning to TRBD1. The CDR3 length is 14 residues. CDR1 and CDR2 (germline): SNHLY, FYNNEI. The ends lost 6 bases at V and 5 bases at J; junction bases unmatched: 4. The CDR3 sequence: CASRLQGNNSPLHF. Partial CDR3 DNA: TGTGCCAGCAGGCTACAGGGGAATAATTCACCC.

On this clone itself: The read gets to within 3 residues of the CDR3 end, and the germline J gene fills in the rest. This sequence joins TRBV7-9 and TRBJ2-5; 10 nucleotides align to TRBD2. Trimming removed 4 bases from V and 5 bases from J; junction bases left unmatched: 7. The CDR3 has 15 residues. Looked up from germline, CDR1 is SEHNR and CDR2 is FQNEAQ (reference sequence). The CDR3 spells CASSSVAGGLETQYF. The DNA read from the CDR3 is TGTGCCAGCAGCTCAGTAGCGGGGGGCCTGGAGACC.

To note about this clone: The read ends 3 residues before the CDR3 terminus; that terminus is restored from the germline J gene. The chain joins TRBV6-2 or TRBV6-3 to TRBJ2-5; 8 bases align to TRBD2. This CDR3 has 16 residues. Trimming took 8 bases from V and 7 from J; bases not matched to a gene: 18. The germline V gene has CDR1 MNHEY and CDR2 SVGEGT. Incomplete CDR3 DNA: TGTGCCAGCCAAATAGCGGGGTCCCAAGGCGTTCGGACC. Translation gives CASQIAGSQGVRT. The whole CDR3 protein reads CASQIAGSQGVRTQYF.

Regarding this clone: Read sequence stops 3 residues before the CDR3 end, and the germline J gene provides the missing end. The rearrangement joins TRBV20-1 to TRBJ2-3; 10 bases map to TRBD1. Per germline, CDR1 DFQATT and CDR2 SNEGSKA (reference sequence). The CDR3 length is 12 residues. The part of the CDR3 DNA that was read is TGCAGTGCCTGGACAGGGGGAGAGACG. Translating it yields CSAWTGGET. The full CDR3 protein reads CSAWTGGETQYF.

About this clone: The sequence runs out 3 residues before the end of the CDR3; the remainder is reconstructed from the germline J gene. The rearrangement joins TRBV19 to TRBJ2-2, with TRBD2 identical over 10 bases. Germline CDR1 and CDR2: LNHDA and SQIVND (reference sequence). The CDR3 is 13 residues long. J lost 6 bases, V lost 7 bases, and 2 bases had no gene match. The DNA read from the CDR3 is TGTGCCAGTAAGCTAGCGGGGGCCGGGGAG. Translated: CASKLAGAGE. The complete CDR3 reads CASKLAGAGELFF.

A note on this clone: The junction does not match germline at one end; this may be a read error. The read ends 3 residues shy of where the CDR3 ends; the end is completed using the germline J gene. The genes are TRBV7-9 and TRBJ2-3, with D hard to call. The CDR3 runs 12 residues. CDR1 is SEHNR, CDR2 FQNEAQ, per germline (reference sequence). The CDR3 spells CTSSPSTDTQYF. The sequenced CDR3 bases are TGTACCAGCAGCCCGAGCACAGATACG.

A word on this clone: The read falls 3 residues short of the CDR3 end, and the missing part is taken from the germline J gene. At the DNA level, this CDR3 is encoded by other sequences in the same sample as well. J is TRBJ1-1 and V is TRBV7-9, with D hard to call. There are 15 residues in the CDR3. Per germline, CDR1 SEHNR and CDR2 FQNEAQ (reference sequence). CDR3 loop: CASSLVSGSQETAFF. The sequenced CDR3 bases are TGTGCCAGCAGCTTAGTTTCCGGGTCCCAAGAGACC.

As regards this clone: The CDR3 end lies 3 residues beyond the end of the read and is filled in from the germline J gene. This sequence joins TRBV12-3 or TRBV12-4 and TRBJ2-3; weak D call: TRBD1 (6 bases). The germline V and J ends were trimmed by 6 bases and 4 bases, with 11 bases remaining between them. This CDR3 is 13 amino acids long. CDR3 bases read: TGTGCCAGCAGGTTGGACAGTTCAGATACG. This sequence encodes CASRLDSSDT. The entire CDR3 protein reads CASRLDSSDTQYF.

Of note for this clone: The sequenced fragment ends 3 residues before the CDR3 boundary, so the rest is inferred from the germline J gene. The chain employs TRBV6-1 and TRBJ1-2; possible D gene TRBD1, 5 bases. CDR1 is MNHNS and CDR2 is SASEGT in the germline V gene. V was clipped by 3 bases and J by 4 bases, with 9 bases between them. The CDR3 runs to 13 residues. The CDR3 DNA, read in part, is TGTGCCAGCAGTGAGGGAGGGGTCTATGGC. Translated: CASSEGGVYG. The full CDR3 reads CASSEGGVYGYTF.

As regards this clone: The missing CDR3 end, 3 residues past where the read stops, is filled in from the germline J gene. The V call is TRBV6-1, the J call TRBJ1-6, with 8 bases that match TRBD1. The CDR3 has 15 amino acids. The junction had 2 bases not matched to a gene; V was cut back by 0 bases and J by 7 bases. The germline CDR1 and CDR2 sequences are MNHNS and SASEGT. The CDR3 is CASSEARTGNSPLHF. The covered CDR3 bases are TGTGCCAGCAGTGAAGCCCGGACAGGGAATTCACCC.

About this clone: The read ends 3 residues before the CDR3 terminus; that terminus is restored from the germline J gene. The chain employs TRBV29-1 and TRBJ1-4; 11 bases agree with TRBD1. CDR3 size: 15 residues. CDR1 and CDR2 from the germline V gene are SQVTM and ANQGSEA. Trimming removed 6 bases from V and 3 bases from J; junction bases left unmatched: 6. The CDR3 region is CSVRDRGMPNEKLFF. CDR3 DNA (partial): TGCAGCGTACGGGACAGGGGGATGCCTAATGAAAAA.

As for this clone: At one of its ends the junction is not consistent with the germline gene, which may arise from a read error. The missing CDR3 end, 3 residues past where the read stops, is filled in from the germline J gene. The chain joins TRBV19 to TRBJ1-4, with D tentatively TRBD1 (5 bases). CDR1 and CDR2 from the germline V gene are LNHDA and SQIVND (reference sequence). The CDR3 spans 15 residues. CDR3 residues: CVSSNPGSGANVLFF. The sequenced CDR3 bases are TGTGTCAGTAGTAACCCAGGGTCTGGGGCCAACGTA.

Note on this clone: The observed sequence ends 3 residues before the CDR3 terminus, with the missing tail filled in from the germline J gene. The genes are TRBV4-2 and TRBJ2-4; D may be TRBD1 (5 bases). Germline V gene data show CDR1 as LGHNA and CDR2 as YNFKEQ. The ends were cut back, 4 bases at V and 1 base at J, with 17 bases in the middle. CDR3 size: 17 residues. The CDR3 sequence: CASSPLMGREAKNIQYF. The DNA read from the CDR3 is TGTGCCAGCAGCCCTCTGATGGGGCGCGAGGCCAAAAACATT.

Incomplete CDR3 DNA: TGCGCCAGCAGCCCACCGGGACAGGGTAATGAAAAG. The encoded protein is CASSPPGQGNEK. The whole CDR3 protein is CASSPPGQGNEKLFF. The chain joins TRBV5-1 to TRBJ2-2, with 9 nucleotides matching TRBD1. Sequencing ends 3 residues short of the CDR3 end; the germline J gene provides the rest. CDR1 and CDR2 from the germline V gene are SGHRS and YFSETQ. The CDR3 is made up of 15 amino acids. The whole variable domain, filled in from reference TRBV5-1 and TRBJ2-2, reads KAGVTQTPRYLIKTRGQQVTLSCSPISGHRSVSWYQQTPGQGLQFLFEYFSETQRNKGNFPGRFSGRQFSNSRSEMNVSTLELGDSALYLCASSPPGQGNEKLFFGEGSRLTVL.

CDR3 sequence reads: CASIRTSGASGEETQYF. CDR3 bases read: TGCGCCAGCATCCGGACTAGCGGGGCCTCGGGGGAAGAGACC. The V gene is TRBV5-1, the J gene TRBJ2-5, with 12 nucleotides matching TRBD2. Sequencing ends 3 residues short of the CDR3 end; the germline J gene provides the rest. V lost 6 bases, J lost 3 bases, and 12 bases stayed unmatched. The length of the CDR3 is 17 residues. Germline CDR1 reads SGHRS; CDR2 reads YFSETQ.

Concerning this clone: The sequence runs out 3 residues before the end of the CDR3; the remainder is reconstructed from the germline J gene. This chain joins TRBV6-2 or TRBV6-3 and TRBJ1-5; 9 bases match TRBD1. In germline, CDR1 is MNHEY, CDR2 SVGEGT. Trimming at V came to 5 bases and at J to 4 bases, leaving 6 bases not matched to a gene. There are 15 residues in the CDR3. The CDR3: CASSQDRGINQPQHF. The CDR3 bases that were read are TGTGCCAGCAGTCAAGACAGGGGGATAAATCAGCCC.

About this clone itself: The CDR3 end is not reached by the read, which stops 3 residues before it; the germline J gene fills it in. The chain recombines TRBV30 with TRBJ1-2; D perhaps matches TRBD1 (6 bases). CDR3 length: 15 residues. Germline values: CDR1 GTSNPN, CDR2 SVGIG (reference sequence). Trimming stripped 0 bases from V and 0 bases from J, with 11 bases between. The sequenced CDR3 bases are TGTGCCTGGAGTGTAGGACAGTTAGCTAACTATGGC. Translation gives CAWSVGQLANYG. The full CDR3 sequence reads CAWSVGQLANYGYTF.

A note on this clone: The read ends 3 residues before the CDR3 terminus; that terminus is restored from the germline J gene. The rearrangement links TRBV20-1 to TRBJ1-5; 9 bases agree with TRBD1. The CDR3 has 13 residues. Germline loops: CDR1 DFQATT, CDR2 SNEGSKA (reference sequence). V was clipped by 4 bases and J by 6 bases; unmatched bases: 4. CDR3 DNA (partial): TGCAGTGCTACCGGACAGGGGATTCAGCCC. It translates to CSATGQGIQP. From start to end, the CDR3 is CSATGQGIQPQHF.

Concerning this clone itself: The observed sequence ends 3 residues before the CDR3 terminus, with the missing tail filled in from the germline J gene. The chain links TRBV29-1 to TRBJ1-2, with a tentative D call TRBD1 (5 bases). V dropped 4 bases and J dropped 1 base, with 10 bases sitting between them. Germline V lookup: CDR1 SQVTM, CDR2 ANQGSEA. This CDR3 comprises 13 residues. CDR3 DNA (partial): TGCAGCGTTGTTTCGGGACTTAACTATGGC. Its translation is CSVVSGLNYG. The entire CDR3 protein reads CSVVSGLNYGYTF.

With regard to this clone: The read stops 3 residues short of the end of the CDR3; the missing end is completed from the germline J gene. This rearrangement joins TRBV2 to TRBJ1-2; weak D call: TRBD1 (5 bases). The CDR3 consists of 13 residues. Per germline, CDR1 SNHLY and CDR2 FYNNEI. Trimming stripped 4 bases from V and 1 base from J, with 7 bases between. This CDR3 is CASSGGVNYGYTF. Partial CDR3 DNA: TGTGCCAGCAGTGGGGGGGTTAACTATGGC.